These 4 T cell receptor beta chains were sequenced from one sample in a study of blood T cell repertoires in COVID-19. Produced via immunoSEQ multiplex PCR; TCRdb's table is partial and in-frame only. The sample carries roughly 80,000 clones, more than 75% recorded once. Specimen: peripheral blood. These TCRs come from a woman in her sixties or seventies with acute or convalescent COVID-19.

This sequence joins TRBV7-2 and TRBJ2-7; D not certain. The V gene lost 1 base and the J gene lost 0 bases, with 7 bases spanning the gap. Germline-derived CDR1 and CDR2 are SGHTA and FQGNSA. This CDR3 has 14 amino acids. The DNA for the CDR3 is TGTGCCAGCAGCTTAGATTCAGGCTCCTACGAGCAGTACTTC. It yields the protein CASSLDSGSYEQYF.

V gene TRBV5-1 combines with J gene TRBJ2-7; a weak D match, TRBD1 (6 bases). The CDR3 extends over 15 amino acids. Trimming removed 4 bases from V and 1 base from J, with 15 bases in between. Germline V lookup: CDR1 SGHRS, CDR2 YFSETQ. CDR3 nucleotides: TGCGCCAGCAGCGATGGGGCAGGGGCATCCTACGAGCAGTACTTC. Amino acid sequence: CASSDGAGASYEQYF. The full variable domain, completed using reference TRBV5-1 and TRBJ2-7, is KAGVTQTPRYLIKTRGQQVTLSCSPISGHRSVSWYQQTPGQGLQFLFEYFSETQRNKGNFPGRFSGRQFSNSRSEMNVSTLELGDSALYLCASSDGAGASYEQYFGPGTRLTVT.

The genes are TRBV6-2 or TRBV6-3 and TRBJ2-1; D is unresolved. Trimming pared 6 bases from V and 1 base from J, leaving 13 bases between. The CDR3 has 15 residues. Germline V gene data show CDR1 as MNHEY and CDR2 as SVGEGT. CDR3 nucleotides: TGTGCCAGCAGCATGGGCCTCTCATCCTACAATGAGCAGTTCTTC. Protein product: CASSMGLSSYNEQFF.

This clone has just a few counts. J is TRBJ2-7 and V is TRBV5-1, with TRBD1 identical over 9 bases. V lost 4 bases, J lost 4 bases, and 6 bases stayed unmatched. The CDR3 covers 14 residues. Germline values: CDR1 SGHRS, CDR2 YFSETQ. CDR3 in amino acids: CASSDGQGIYEQYF. The CDR3 bases are TGCGCCAGCAGCGACGGACAGGGGATATACGAGCAGTACTTC.